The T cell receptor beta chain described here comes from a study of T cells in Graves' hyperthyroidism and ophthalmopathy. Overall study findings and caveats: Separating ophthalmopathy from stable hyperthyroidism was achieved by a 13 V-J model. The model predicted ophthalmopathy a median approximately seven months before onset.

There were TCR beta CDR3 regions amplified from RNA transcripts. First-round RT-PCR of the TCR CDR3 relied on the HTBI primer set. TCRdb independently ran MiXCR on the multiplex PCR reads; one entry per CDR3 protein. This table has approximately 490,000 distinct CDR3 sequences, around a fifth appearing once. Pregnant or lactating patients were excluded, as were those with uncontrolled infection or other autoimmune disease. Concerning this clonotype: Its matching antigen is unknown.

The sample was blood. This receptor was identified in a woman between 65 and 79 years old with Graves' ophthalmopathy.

The CDR3 region is CSARGTSGTSTDTQYF. CDR3 nucleotide sequence: TGCAGTGCTAGAGGGACTAGCGGAACTAGCACAGATACGCAGTATTTT. The chain is built from TRBV20-1 and TRBJ2-3, with 10 bases fitting TRBD2. This CDR3 is 16 amino acids long. V dropped 1 base and J dropped 0; count of bases not matched to a gene: 4. Germline V gene lookup returns CDR1 DFQATT and CDR2 SNEGSKA (reference sequence).